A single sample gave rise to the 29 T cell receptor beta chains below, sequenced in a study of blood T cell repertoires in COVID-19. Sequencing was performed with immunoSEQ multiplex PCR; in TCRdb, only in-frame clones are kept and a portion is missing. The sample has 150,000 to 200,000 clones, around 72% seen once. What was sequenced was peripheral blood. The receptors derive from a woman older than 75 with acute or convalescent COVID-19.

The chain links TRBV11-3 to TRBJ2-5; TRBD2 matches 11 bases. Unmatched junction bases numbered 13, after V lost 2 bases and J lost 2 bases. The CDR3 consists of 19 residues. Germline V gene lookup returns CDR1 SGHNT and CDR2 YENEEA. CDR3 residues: CASSLNGVLAGGPQETQYF. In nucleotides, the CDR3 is TGTGCCAGCAGCTTAAACGGAGTGTTAGCGGGAGGGCCGCAAGAGACCCAGTACTTC. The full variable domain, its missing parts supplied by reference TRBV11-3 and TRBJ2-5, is EAGVVQSPRYKIIEKKQPVAFWCNPISGHNTLYWYLQNLGQGPELLIRYENEEAVDDSQLPKDRFSAERLKGVDSTLKIQPAELGDSAVYLCASSLNGVLAGGPQETQYFGPGTRLLVL.

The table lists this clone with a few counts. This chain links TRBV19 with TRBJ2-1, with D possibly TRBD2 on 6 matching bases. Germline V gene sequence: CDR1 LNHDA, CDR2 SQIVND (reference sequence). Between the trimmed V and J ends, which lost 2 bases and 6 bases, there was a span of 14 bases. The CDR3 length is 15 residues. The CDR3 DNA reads TGTGCCAGTAGTATATCCTCGGGAGCTGTCAATGAGCAGTTCTTC. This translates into CASSISSGAVNEQFF. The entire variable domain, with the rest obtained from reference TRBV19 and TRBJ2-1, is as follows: DGGITQSPKYLFRKEGQNVTLSCEQNLNHDAMYWYRQDPGQGLRLIYYSQIVNDFQKGDIAEGYSVSREKKESFPLTVTSAQKNPTAFYLCASSISSGAVNEQFFGPGTRLTVL.

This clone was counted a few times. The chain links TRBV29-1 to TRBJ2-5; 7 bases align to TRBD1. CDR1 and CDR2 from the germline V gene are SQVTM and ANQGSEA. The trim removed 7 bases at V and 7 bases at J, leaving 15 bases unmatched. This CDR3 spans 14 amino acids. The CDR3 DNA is TGCAGCGGTGGACAGGCAAAGGGGATCGGGACCCAGTACTTC. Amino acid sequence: CSGGQAKGIGTQYF.

CDR3 bases: TGCGCCAGCAGCTTGGGGAGCAGGGCTCAAGGGACCGGGGAGCTGTTTTTT. It specifies CASSLGSRAQGTGELFF. This chain uses TRBV5-1 with TRBJ2-2, with a possible D match to TRBD1 (5 bases). This CDR3 is 17 amino acids long. Germline V CDR1 and CDR2: SGHRS, YFSETQ. V lost 0 bases and J lost 5, with 17 bases in between.

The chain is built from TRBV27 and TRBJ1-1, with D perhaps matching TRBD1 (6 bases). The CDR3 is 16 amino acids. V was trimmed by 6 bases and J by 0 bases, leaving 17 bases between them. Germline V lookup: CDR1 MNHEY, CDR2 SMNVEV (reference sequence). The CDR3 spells CASSTFRDNLNTEAFF. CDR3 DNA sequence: TGTGCCAGCAGCACATTTCGGGACAACCTGAACACTGAAGCTTTCTTT.

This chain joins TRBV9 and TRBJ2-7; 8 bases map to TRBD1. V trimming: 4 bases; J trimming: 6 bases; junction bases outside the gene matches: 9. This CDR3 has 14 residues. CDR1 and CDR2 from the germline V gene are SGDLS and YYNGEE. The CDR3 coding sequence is TGTGCCAGCAGCTCAACAGGGGGAGTCTCCGAGCAGTACTTC. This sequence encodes CASSSTGGVSEQYF.

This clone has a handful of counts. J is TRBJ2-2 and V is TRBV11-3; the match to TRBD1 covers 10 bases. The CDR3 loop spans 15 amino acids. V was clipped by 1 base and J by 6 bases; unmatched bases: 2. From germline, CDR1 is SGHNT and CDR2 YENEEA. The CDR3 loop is CASSLGTGGPGELFF. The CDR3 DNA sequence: TGTGCCAGCAGCTTAGGGACAGGGGGACCCGGGGAGCTGTTTTTT.

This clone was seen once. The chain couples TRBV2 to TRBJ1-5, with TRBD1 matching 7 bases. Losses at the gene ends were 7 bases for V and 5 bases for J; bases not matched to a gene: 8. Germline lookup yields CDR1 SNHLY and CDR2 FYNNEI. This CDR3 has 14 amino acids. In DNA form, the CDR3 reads TGTGCCAGCACTACAGGGGCCGAGGATCAGCCCCAGCATTTT. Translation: CASTTGAEDQPQHF.

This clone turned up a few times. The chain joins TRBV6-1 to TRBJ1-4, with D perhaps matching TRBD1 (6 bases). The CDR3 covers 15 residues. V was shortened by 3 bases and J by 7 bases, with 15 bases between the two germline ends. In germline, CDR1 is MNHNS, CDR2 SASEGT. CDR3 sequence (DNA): TGTGCCAGCAGTGAGGTGGGGGCAAGAGGTGAAAAACTGTTTTTT. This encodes CASSEVGARGEKLFF.

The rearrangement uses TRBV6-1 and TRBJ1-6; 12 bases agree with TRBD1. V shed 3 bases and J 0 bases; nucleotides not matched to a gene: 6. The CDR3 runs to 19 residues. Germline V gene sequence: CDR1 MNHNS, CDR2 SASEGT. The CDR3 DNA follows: TGTGCCAGCAGTGAGGGGACAGGGGGCTTTGGCTCCTATAATTCACCCCTCCACTTT. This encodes CASSEGTGGFGSYNSPLHF.

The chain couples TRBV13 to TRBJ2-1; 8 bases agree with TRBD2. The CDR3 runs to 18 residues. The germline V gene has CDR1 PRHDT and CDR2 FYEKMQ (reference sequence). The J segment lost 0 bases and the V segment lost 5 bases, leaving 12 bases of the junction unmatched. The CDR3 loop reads CASSTPALADSSYNEQFF. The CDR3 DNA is TGTGCCAGCAGCACTCCCGCACTAGCGGATAGCTCCTACAATGAGCAGTTCTTC.

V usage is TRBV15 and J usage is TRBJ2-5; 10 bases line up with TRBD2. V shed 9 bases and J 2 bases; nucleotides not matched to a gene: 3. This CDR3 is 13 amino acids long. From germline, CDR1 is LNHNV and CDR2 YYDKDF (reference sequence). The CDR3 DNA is TGTGCCACAAGGACTAGCGGTCAAGAGACCCAGTACTTC. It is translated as CATRTSGQETQYF.

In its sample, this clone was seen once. DNA of the CDR3: TGTGCCAGCCTCAGGCTAGCGGGAATCAATGAGCAGTTCTTC. It codes for CASLRLAGINEQFF. The V and J genes are TRBV2 and TRBJ2-1; 9 bases agree with TRBD2. Per the germline V gene, CDR1 is SNHLY and CDR2 is FYNNEI. The CDR3 totals 14 residues. The ends lost 8 bases at V and 6 bases at J; junction bases unmatched: 8. Complete variable domain (other parts from reference TRBV2 and TRBJ2-1): EPEVTQTPSHQVTQMGQEVILRCVPISNHLYFYWYRQILGQKVEFLVSFYNNEISEKSEIFDDQFSVERPDGSNFTLKIRSTKLEDSAMYFCASLRLAGINEQFFGPGTRLTVL.

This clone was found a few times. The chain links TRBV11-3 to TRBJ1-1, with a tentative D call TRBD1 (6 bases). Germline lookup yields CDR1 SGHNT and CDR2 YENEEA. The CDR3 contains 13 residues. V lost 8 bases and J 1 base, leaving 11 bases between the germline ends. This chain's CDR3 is CASAWTANTEAFF. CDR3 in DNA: TGTGCCAGCGCCTGGACAGCGAACACTGAAGCTTTCTTT. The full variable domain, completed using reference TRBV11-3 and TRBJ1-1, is EAGVVQSPRYKIIEKKQPVAFWCNPISGHNTLYWYLQNLGQGPELLIRYENEEAVDDSQLPKDRFSAERLKGVDSTLKIQPAELGDSAVYLCASAWTANTEAFFGQGTRLTVV.

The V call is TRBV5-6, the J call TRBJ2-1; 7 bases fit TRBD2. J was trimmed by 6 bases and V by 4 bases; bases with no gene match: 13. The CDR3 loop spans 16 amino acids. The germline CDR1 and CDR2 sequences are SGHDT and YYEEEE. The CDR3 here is CASSPERGGVGNEQFF. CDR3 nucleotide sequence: TGTGCCAGCAGCCCGGAGCGGGGTGGGGTTGGCAATGAGCAGTTCTTC.

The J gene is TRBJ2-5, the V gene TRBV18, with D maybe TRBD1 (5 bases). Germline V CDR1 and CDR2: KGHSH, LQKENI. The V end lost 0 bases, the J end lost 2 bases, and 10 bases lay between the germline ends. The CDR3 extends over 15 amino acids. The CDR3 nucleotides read TGTGCCAGCTCACCACCGTCCAGGGAACAAGAGACCCAGTACTTC. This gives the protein CASSPPSREQETQYF.

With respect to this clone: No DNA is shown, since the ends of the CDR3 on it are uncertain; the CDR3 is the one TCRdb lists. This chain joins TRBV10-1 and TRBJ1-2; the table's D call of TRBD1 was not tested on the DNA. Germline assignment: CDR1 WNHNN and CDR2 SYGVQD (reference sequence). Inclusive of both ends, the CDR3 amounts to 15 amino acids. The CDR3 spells CASSSSGQSFDGYTF.

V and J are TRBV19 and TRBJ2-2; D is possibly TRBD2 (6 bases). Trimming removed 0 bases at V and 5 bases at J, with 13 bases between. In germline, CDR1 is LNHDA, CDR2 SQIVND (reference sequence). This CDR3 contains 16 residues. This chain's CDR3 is CASSIERGAVTGELFF. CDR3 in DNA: TGTGCCAGTAGTATAGAGCGGGGCGCCGTAACCGGGGAGCTGTTTTTT.

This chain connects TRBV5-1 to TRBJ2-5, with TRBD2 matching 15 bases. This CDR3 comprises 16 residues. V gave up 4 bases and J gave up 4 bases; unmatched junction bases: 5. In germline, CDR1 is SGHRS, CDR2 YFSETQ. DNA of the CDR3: TGCGCCAGCAGCACCGGACTAGCGGGAGGGGGAGAGACCCAGTACTTC. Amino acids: CASSTGLAGGGETQYF.

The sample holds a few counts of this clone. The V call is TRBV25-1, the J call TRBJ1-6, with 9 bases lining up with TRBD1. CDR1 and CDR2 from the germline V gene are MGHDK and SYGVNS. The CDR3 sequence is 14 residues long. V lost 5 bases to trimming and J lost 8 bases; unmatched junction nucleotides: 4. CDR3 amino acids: CASSKGQGYSPLHF. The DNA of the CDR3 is TGTGCCAGCAGTAAGGGACAGGGTTATTCACCCCTCCACTTT.

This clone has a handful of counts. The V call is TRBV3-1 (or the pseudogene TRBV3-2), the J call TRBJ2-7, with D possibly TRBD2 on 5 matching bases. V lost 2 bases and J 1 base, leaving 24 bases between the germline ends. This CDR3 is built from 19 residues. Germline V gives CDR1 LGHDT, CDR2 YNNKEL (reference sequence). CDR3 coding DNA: TGTGCCAGCAGCCAATACGTATGGAGGATCCTATGCCAGTCCTACGAGCAGTACTTC. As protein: CASSQYVWRILCQSYEQYF.

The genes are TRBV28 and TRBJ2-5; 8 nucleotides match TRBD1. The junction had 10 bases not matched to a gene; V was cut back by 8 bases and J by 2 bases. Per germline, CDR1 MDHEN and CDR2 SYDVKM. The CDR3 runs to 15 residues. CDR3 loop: CASAPGTGYQETQYF. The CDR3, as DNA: TGTGCCAGCGCTCCGGGGACAGGCTATCAAGAGACCCAGTACTTC.

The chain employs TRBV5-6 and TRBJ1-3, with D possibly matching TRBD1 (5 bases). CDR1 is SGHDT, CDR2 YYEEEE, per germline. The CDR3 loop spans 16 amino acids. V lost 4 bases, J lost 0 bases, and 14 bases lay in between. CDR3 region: CASSVLTGGSGNTIYF. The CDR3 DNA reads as TGTGCCAGCAGCGTACTAACAGGTGGCTCTGGAAACACCATATATTTT.

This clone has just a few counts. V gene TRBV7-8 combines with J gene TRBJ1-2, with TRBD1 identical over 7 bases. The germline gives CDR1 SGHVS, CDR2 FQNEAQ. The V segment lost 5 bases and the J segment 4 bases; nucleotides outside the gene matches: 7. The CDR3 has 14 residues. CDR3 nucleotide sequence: TGTGCCAGCAGCGGGGTAGGGGGCACCTATGGCTACACCTTC. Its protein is CASSGVGGTYGYTF.

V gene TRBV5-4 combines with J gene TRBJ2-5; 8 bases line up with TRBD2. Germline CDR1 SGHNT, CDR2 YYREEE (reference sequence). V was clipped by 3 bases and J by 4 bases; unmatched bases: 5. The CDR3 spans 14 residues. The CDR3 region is CASSSGTRAETQYF. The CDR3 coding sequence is TGTGCCAGCAGCTCCGGGACTAGGGCAGAGACCCAGTACTTC.

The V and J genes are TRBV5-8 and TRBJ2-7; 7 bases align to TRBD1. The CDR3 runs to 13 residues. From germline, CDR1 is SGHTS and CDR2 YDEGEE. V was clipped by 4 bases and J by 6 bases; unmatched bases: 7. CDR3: CASSVTGQSEQYF. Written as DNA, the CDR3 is TGTGCCAGCAGCGTCACGGGACAGTCCGAGCAGTACTTC.

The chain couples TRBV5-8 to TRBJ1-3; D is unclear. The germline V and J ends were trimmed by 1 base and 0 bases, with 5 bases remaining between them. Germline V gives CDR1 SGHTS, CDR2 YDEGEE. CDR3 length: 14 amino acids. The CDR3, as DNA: TGTGCCAGCAGCTTGATTAACTCTGGAAACACCATATATTTT. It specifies CASSLINSGNTIYF.

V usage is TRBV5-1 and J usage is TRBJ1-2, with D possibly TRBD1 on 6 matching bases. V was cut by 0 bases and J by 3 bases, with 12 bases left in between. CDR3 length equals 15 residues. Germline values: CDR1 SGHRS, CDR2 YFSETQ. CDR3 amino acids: CASSLDMGADYGYTF. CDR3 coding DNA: TGCGCCAGCAGCTTGGATATGGGGGCGGACTATGGCTACACCTTC.

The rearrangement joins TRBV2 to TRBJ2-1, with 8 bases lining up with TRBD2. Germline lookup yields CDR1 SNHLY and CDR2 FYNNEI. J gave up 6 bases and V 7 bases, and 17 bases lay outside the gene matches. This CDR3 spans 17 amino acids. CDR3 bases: TGTGCCAGCACCCCATCCCCGGCGGGGGGAGGGGGCAATGAGCAGTTCTTC. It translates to CASTPSPAGGGGNEQFF.